Following are 28 T cell receptor beta chains from one sample sequenced in a study of beta chain features in type 1 diabetes. Every bit of the isolated RNA underwent reverse transcription, so sequencing read expressed TCRB transcripts. Clones were sequenced by immunoSEQ multiplex PCR, and TCRdb holds only the in-frame ones, with some missing. The sample holds hundreds of thousands of clones, roughly 15% seen once. Sequencing was carried out using naive CD4+ T cells from blood. These receptors were obtained from a man younger than 30 in good health.

The chain combines TRBV5-1 with TRBJ2-1; D possibly corresponds to TRBD1 (6 bases). CDR1 is SGHRS, CDR2 YFSETQ, per germline. V was trimmed by 2 bases and J by 14 bases, leaving 20 bases between them. This CDR3 is 14 amino acids long. The CDR3 reads CASSFPVGAGDKFF. CDR3 nucleotide sequence: TGCGCCAGCAGCTTCCCTGTGGGGGCAGGGGATAAGTTCTTC.

This clone occurred a few times. The chain joins TRBV4-3 to TRBJ2-7, with TRBD1 identical over 10 bases. Germline V gene lookup returns CDR1 LGHNA and CDR2 YSLEER. This CDR3 comprises 15 residues. The V segment lost 1 base and the J segment 2 bases; nucleotides outside the gene matches: 2. CDR3 coding DNA: TGCGCCAGCAGCCAAGGGGACAGGGGCGCCTACGAGCAGTACTTC. Translation gives CASSQGDRGAYEQYF.

The J gene is TRBJ1-4, the V gene TRBV9, with 8 bases matching TRBD1. The CDR3 covers 15 residues. Germline loops: CDR1 SGDLS, CDR2 YYNGEE. With V trimmed by 0 bases and J by 5 bases, 3 bases remained unmatched. The CDR3: CASSVGQGSNEKLFF. CDR3 DNA sequence: TGTGCCAGCAGCGTAGGACAGGGGAGCAATGAAAAACTGTTTTTT. Combining the CDR3 with reference TRBV9 and TRBJ1-4 gives the whole variable domain DSGVTQTPKHLITATGQRVTLRCSPRSGDLSVYWYQQSLDQGLQFLIQYYNGEERAKGNILERFSAQQFPDLHSELNLSSLELGDSALYFCASSVGQGSNEKLFFGSGTQLSVL.

The V gene is TRBV5-6, the J gene TRBJ1-4, with D unclear. V was cut by 2 bases and J by 2 bases, with 19 bases left in between. The CDR3 consists of 18 residues. Germline loops: CDR1 SGHDT, CDR2 YYEEEE. Here the CDR3 DNA reads TGTGCCAGCAGCTTCCGGGCCGTTACACCTACTACTAATGAAAAACTGTTTTTT. Its protein is CASSFRAVTPTTNEKLFF.

This clone turned up a few times. The chain recombines TRBV12-5 with TRBJ1-2; D ambiguous. This CDR3 is 12 amino acids long. V was pared by 1 base and J by 10 bases, with 10 bases between. The germline CDR1 and CDR2 sequences are LGHNT and FRNRAP. In DNA, the CDR3 is TGTGCTAGTGGTTTGGATAAGACAATCTACACCTTC. Translation: CASGLDKTIYTF.

The V and J genes are TRBV4-2 and TRBJ2-6; unclear D gene. The V and J ends lost 0 bases and 0 bases respectively, with 3 bases between them. The CDR3 runs to 15 residues. Looked up from germline, CDR1 is LGHNA and CDR2 is YNFKEQ. DNA for the CDR3: TGTGCCAGCAGCCAAGATACCTCTGGGGCCAACGTCCTGACTTTC. As protein: CASSQDTSGANVLTF.

This rearrangement joins TRBV5-4 to TRBJ2-1; unclear D gene. Germline V lookup: CDR1 SGHNT, CDR2 YYREEE (reference sequence). V shed 0 bases and J shed 2 bases, with 6 bases lying between them. The CDR3 covers 14 residues. The CDR3 DNA reads as TGTGCCAGCAGCTTGGCGGATACCTACAATGAGCAGTTCTTC. This translates into CASSLADTYNEQFF.

This clone appeared a few times. The chain recombines TRBV29-1 with TRBJ2-2; tentative D call: TRBD1 (6 bases). CDR1 is SQVTM, CDR2 ANQGSEA, per germline. Trimming left V 5 bases short and J 3 bases short, with 10 bases between. The CDR3 has 13 amino acids. The CDR3 sequence: CSVRTAYTGELFF. DNA of the CDR3: TGCAGCGTTAGGACAGCCTACACCGGGGAGCTGTTTTTT.

J is TRBJ2-7 and V is TRBV6-5, with 11 bases lining up with TRBD2. This CDR3 is 16 amino acids long. V trimming: 4 bases; J trimming: 4 bases; junction bases outside the gene matches: 9. Germline values: CDR1 MNHEY, CDR2 SVGAGI. This chain's CDR3 is CASSSFRLAGGYEQYF. DNA for the CDR3: TGTGCCAGCAGTTCCTTCCGGCTAGCGGGAGGTTACGAGCAGTACTTC.

This clone was seen more than once but under ten times. V is TRBV9 and J is TRBJ2-7; TRBD2 matches 9 bases. The V and J ends lost 0 bases and 0 bases, in that order; junction bases with no gene match: 4. Looked up from germline, CDR1 is SGDLS and CDR2 is YYNGEE. The CDR3 extends over 16 amino acids. This chain's CDR3 is CASSVEAGGLSYEQYF. The CDR3 bases are TGTGCCAGCAGCGTAGAAGCGGGGGGCCTCTCCTACGAGCAGTACTTC. The full variable domain, in which reference TRBV9 and TRBJ2-7 provide the parts outside the CDR3, is DSGVTQTPKHLITATGQRVTLRCSPRSGDLSVYWYQQSLDQGLQFLIQYYNGEERAKGNILERFSAQQFPDLHSELNLSSLELGDSALYFCASSVEAGGLSYEQYFGPGTRLTVT.

The gene calls are TRBV11-1 and TRBJ2-4; D is undetermined. CDR1 is SGHAT, CDR2 FQDESV, per germline (reference sequence). The CDR3 is 16 residues long. Between the trimmed V and J ends, which lost 4 bases and 0 bases, there was a span of 13 bases. The CDR3 DNA reads TGTGCCAGCAGCTCTAGGAACGGGCTAGCCAAAAACATTCAGTACTTC. Translation: CASSSRNGLAKNIQYF. Combining the CDR3 with reference TRBV11-1 and TRBJ2-4 gives the whole variable domain EAEVAQSPRYKITEKSQAVAFWCDPISGHATLYWYRQILGQGPELLVQFQDESVVDDSQLPKDRFSAERLKGVDSTLKIQPAELGDSAMYLCASSSRNGLAKNIQYFGAGTRLSVL.

This clone has only a few counts. The same CDR3 also results from other DNA sequences found in this sample. This chain connects TRBV20-1 to TRBJ2-7, with TRBD2 as a possible D gene (6 bases). Trimming left V 3 bases short and J 7 bases short, with 7 bases between. The germline V gene encodes CDR1 DFQATT and CDR2 SNEGSKA (reference sequence). The CDR3 consists of 10 residues. For the CDR3, the DNA is TGCAGTGCTAGCCGGGGGGAGCAGTACTTC. Translated, it gives CSASRGEQYF.

This clone was recorded a few times. The gene calls are TRBV6-5 and TRBJ2-7, with TRBD2 identical over 11 bases. Trimming removed 0 bases from V and 4 bases from J; junction bases left unmatched: 5. The germline V gene has CDR1 MNHEY and CDR2 SVGAGI. The CDR3 has 16 residues. DNA for the CDR3: TGTGCCAGCAGTTACTCGGCTAGCGGGGGGCGGTACGAGCAGTACTTC. This codes for CASSYSASGGRYEQYF.

The chain carries TRBV9 and TRBJ2-2; 7 bases are a match to TRBD1. J was trimmed by 2 bases and V by 7 bases; bases with no gene match: 5. CDR1 and CDR2 from the germline V gene are SGDLS and YYNGEE. The CDR3 length is 14 residues. The CDR3 DNA is TGTGCCAGCGCACGACAGGGAAACACCGGGGAGCTGTTTTTT. This encodes CASARQGNTGELFF.

This clone occurred a few times. The chain's CDR3 is CASSPQGRTNQPQHF. CDR3 in DNA: TGTGCCAGCTCACCCCAGGGACGGACTAATCAGCCCCAGCATTTT. The rearrangement uses TRBV18 and TRBJ1-5, with TRBD1 as a possible D gene (5 bases). This CDR3 region has 15 residues. V was cut by 3 bases and J by 4 bases, with 13 bases left in between. Per the germline V gene, CDR1 is KGHSH and CDR2 is LQKENI.

The V and J genes are TRBV7-2 and TRBJ1-2; possible D gene TRBD1, 5 bases. The CDR3 runs to 15 residues. V gave up 4 bases and J gave up 1 base, with 13 bases separating them. CDR1 SGHTA and CDR2 FQGNSA come from the germline V gene. The CDR3 loop is CASSSSGPINYGYTF. Written as DNA, the CDR3 is TGTGCCAGCAGCTCCTCGGGACCGATTAACTATGGCTACACCTTC.

This clone was counted between two and nine times. The rearrangement links TRBV28 to TRBJ1-1; TRBD1 matches 8 bases. With V trimmed by 2 bases and J by 0 bases, 2 bases remained unmatched. Germline CDR1 MDHEN, CDR2 SYDVKM. CDR3 length: 15 amino acids. The CDR3 nucleotides are TGTGCCAGCAGTTTAAGGACAGGGATGAACACTGAAGCTTTCTTT. Translation: CASSLRTGMNTEAFF.

The genes are TRBV9 and TRBJ2-3; no definite D call. V lost 4 bases and J lost 1, with 16 bases in between. The CDR3 covers 16 residues. Germline lookup yields CDR1 SGDLS and CDR2 YYNGEE. This CDR3 is CASSISRRWGTDTQYF. The CDR3, as DNA: TGTGCCAGCAGCATATCCCGTCGGTGGGGCACAGATACGCAGTATTTT. Full variable domain (remainder filled in from reference TRBV9 and TRBJ2-3): DSGVTQTPKHLITATGQRVTLRCSPRSGDLSVYWYQQSLDQGLQFLIQYYNGEERAKGNILERFSAQQFPDLHSELNLSSLELGDSALYFCASSISRRWGTDTQYFGPGTRLTVL.

This clone has more than one count but fewer than ten. Here the CDR3 reads CASSREGFRNTEAFF. CDR3 DNA sequence: TGCGCCAGCAGCCGGGAAGGTTTCCGGAACACTGAAGCTTTCTTT. This chain connects TRBV4-3 to TRBJ1-1; D is ambiguous. Per germline, CDR1 LGHNA and CDR2 YSLEER. This CDR3 contains 15 residues. V lost 4 bases, J lost 1 base, and 13 bases lay in between.

A few counts support this clone. This sequence joins TRBV10-3 and TRBJ2-7, with 8 bases fitting TRBD1. This CDR3 is built from 15 residues. V lost 4 bases to trimming and J lost 1 base; unmatched junction nucleotides: 6. Germline lookup yields CDR1 ENHRY and CDR2 SYGVKD. CDR3 loop: CAISGTGRTSYEQYF. In DNA form, the CDR3 reads TGTGCCATCAGTGGGACAGGGAGGACGTCCTACGAGCAGTACTTC.

The table lists this clone with a few counts. This chain uses TRBV4-1 with TRBJ2-1; maybe TRBD2 (5 bases). The germline CDR1 and CDR2 sequences are MGHRA and YSYEKL. The CDR3 contains 13 residues. Trimming left V 1 base short and J 7 bases short, with 8 bases between. The CDR3 region is CASSQVSGNEQFF. In DNA form, the CDR3 reads TGCGCCAGCAGCCAAGTATCGGGAAATGAGCAGTTCTTC.

The rearrangement uses TRBV7-9 and TRBJ1-1; 8 nucleotides align to TRBD1. The CDR3 length is 13 residues. Germline-derived CDR1 and CDR2 are SEHNR and FQNEAQ (reference sequence). The V and J ends lost 0 bases and 8 bases, in that order; junction bases with no gene match: 2. The CDR3 sequence is CASSLAWTGEAFF. The CDR3 nucleotides read TGTGCCAGCAGCTTAGCTTGGACAGGGGAAGCTTTCTTT.

This clone was detected only a few times. The rearrangement joins TRBV29-1 to TRBJ1-1; D unresolved. CDR1 and CDR2 from the germline V gene are SQVTM and ANQGSEA. The V and J ends lost 7 bases and 1 base respectively, with 13 bases between them. The CDR3 has 13 amino acids. DNA of the CDR3: TGCAGCGCCCAGGTCAGCCCGAACACTGAAGCTTTCTTT. Its protein product is CSAQVSPNTEAFF.

The V gene is TRBV7-2, the J gene TRBJ2-3; 8 bases are shared with TRBD2. Germline V gene data show CDR1 as SGHTA and CDR2 as FQGNSA. The CDR3 has 15 amino acids. The junction had 0 bases not matched to a gene; V was cut back by 0 bases and J by 1 base. In DNA form, the CDR3 reads TGTGCCAGCAGCTTAGCTAGCGGGGGCACAGATACGCAGTATTTT. Protein sequence: CASSLASGGTDTQYF. The complete variable domain, with remaining parts taken from reference TRBV7-2 and TRBJ2-3, reads GAGVSQSPSNKVTEKGKDVELRCDPISGHTALYWYRQSLGQGLEFLIYFQGNSAPDKSGLPSDRFSAERTGGSVSTLTIQRTQQEDSAVYLCASSLASGGTDTQYFGPGTRLTVL.

This clone was seen a few times. J is TRBJ1-5 and V is TRBV7-2, with 7 nucleotides matching TRBD1. After removal of 2 bases from V and 3 bases from J, the junction contained 7 bases not matched to a gene. The CDR3 runs 16 residues. Germline assignment: CDR1 SGHTA and CDR2 FQGNSA. CDR3 in DNA: TGTGCCAGCAGCTTATCCCCCAGGGGGTCCAATCAGCCCCAGCATTTT. This translates into CASSLSPRGSNQPQHF. The complete variable domain, with remaining parts taken from reference TRBV7-2 and TRBJ1-5, reads GAGVSQSPSNKVTEKGKDVELRCDPISGHTALYWYRQSLGQGLEFLIYFQGNSAPDKSGLPSDRFSAERTGGSVSTLTIQRTQQEDSAVYLCASSLSPRGSNQPQHFGDGTRLSIL.

The chain employs TRBV30 and TRBJ2-3; TRBD2 matches 11 bases. After removal of 0 bases from V and 2 bases from J, the junction contained 4 bases not matched to a gene. Germline CDR1 reads GTSNPN; CDR2 reads SVGIG (reference sequence). The length of the CDR3 is 16 residues. The CDR3 DNA is TGTGCCTGGAGTGTAGTACTAGCGGGGGTCACAGATACGCAGTATTTT. As protein: CAWSVVLAGVTDTQYF.

This clone was seen only a few times. The chain employs TRBV28 and TRBJ2-2; D may be TRBD1 (6 bases). V gave up 3 bases and J gave up 4 bases, with 12 bases separating them. The CDR3 is 15 residues long. From germline, CDR1 is MDHEN and CDR2 SYDVKM. The CDR3 DNA is TGTGCCAGCAGTTTGGCAGGGGCGGGCACCGGGGAGCTGTTTTTT. This encodes CASSLAGAGTGELFF.

The genes are TRBV9 and TRBJ1-1, with D possibly TRBD1 on 6 matching bases. V shed 0 bases and J shed 1 base, with 10 bases lying between them. The length of the CDR3 is 15 residues. Germline CDR1 is SGDLS and CDR2 is YYNGEE. Here the CDR3 DNA reads TGTGCCAGCAGCGTAGCTCCCAGGGGGAACACTGAAGCTTTCTTT. Translated, it gives CASSVAPRGNTEAFF.